These 16 T cell receptor beta chains were sequenced from one sample in a study of T-cell reconstitution after alpha-beta-depleted transplantation in children. Construction of the TCRbeta library involved unique molecular identifiers. TCRdb processed the PCR reads anew with MiXCR; each CDR3 protein has one entry. The sample shows about 600,000 distinct CDR3 sequences, roughly 13% of them seen only once. The specimen comprised PBMCs, mostly from graft donor cells, sampled 360 days after TCRalphabeta/CD19-depleted stem cell transplant. Every receptor here comes from a male patient younger than 18 who had a stem cell transplant for acute myeloid leukemia, so the T cells may come from the graft donor.

This clonotype was counted ten times or more. The V gene is TRBV20-1, the J gene TRBJ2-2; 7 bases map to TRBD2. Germline V CDR1 and CDR2: DFQATT, SNEGSKA (reference sequence). This CDR3 is 16 amino acids long. V was clipped by 6 bases and J by 3 bases; unmatched bases: 13. In DNA, the CDR3 is TGCAGTGCCGCGACTAGCTCAAAACGTGACACCGGGGAGCTGTTTTTT. It is translated as CSAATSSKRDTGELFF.

In this sample, this clonotype turned up many times. The chain employs TRBV11-2 and TRBJ2-1, with 7 nucleotides matching TRBD1. The CDR3 spans 19 residues. CDR1 SGHAT and CDR2 FQNNGV come from the germline V gene. The trim removed 0 bases at V and 7 bases at J, leaving 18 bases unmatched. This CDR3 is CASSLDLLRGRKSTNEQFF. CDR3 nucleotides: TGTGCCAGCAGCTTAGATCTTTTGAGGGGGCGGAAGTCTACAAATGAGCAGTTCTTC. The full variable domain, with the rest looked up from reference TRBV11-2 and TRBJ2-1, is EAGVAQSPRYKIIEKRQSVAFWCNPISGHATLYWYQQILGQGPKLLIQFQNNGVVDDSQLPKDRFSAERLKGVDSTLKIQPAKLEDSAVYLCASSLDLLRGRKSTNEQFFGPGTRLTVL.

This clonotype was observed a few times. The chain couples TRBV12-3 or TRBV12-4 to TRBJ2-1; 7 bases map to TRBD1. The CDR3 runs 12 residues. J was trimmed by 10 bases and V by 5 bases; bases with no gene match: 5. DNA for the CDR3: TGTGCCAGCAGTGTGACAGGGAGAGAGCAGTTCTTC. Protein sequence: CASSVTGREQFF.

A note on this clonotype: At one end the junction does not follow the germline gene, possibly because of a read error. The chain combines TRBV20-1 with TRBJ2-2; 12 bases are a match to TRBD2. Germline V lookup: CDR1 DFQATT, CDR2 SNEGSKA (reference sequence). This CDR3 is 18 amino acids long. This CDR3 reads CSASGLAGGPVETGELFF. CDR3 nucleotides: TGTAGTGCTTCGGGGCTAGCGGGAGGGCCGGTTGAAACCGGGGAGCTGTTTTTT.

Comments on this clonotype: The CDR3 carries no conserved terminal phenylalanine or tryptophan, so it likely arises from a read error. The chain joins TRBV7-9 to TRBJ2-7; D not certain. Looked up from germline, CDR1 is SEHNR and CDR2 is FQNEAQ (reference sequence). CDR3 length: 14 residues. V was cut by 5 bases and J by 2 bases, with 13 bases left in between. Here the CDR3 DNA reads TGTGCCAGCAGCCTCTCAGGCCCAACCTACGAGCAGTACTGC. Protein product: CASSLSGPTYEQYC.

In its sample, this clonotype was seen a few times. The chain is built from TRBV14 and TRBJ1-2; tentative D call: TRBD1 (6 bases). The V end was cut by 4 bases, the J end by 1 base, with 16 bases between. Per germline, CDR1 SGHDN and CDR2 FVKESK. The CDR3 spans 16 residues. CDR3 sequence (DNA): TGTGCCAGCAGCCCCCTTGGGGGGCCTCATAACTATGGCTACACCTTC. Its translation: CASSPLGGPHNYGYTF. Complete variable domain (other parts from reference TRBV14 and TRBJ1-2): EAGVTQFPSHSVIEKGQTVTLRCDPISGHDNLYWYRRVMGKEIKFLLHFVKESKQDESGMPNNRFLAERTGGTYSTLKVQPAELEDSGVYFCASSPLGGPHNYGYTFGSGTRLTVV.

This clonotype occurred a few times. This sequence joins TRBV7-3 and TRBJ2-5; 13 nucleotides align to TRBD2. V lost 5 bases to trimming and J lost 3 bases; unmatched junction nucleotides: 3. CDR1 and CDR2 from the germline V gene are SGHTA and FQGTGA. The CDR3 covers 15 residues. The CDR3 here is CASSAGLAGEETQYF. CDR3 nucleotide sequence: TGTGCCAGCAGCGCAGGACTAGCGGGAGAAGAGACCCAGTACTTC.

Only a few counts were recorded for this clonotype. This chain's CDR3 is CSARESGEGETQYF. The CDR3 region has the DNA TGCAGTGCTAGAGAAAGCGGTGAGGGAGAGACCCAGTACTTC. The V and J genes are TRBV20-1 and TRBJ2-5, with D perhaps TRBD2 (5 bases). Trimming shortened V by 0 bases and J by 4 bases, and 12 bases separated the two germline ends. The CDR3 runs 14 residues. The V gene's germline CDR1 is DFQATT and CDR2 SNEGSKA (reference sequence).

This clonotype was seen a few times. V is TRBV7-2 and J is TRBJ2-1, with 7 bases lining up with TRBD2. Germline assignment: CDR1 SGHTA and CDR2 FQGNSA. CDR3 length: 16 amino acids. V lost 0 bases, J lost 5 bases, and 7 bases stayed unmatched. The CDR3 loop reads CASSLASLAANNEQFF. The DNA for the CDR3 is TGTGCCAGCAGCTTAGCGTCGCTAGCGGCCAACAATGAGCAGTTCTTC.

V is TRBV20-1 and J is TRBJ2-7; 10 bases map to TRBD2. V dropped 4 bases and J dropped 0; count of bases not matched to a gene: 18. This CDR3 has 19 amino acids. Germline loops: CDR1 DFQATT, CDR2 SNEGSKA (reference sequence). Here the CDR3 reads CSAKRVGAGGVSSSYEQYF. CDR3 bases: TGCAGTGCTAAGCGGGTTGGAGCGGGAGGGGTCTCGAGCTCCTACGAGCAGTACTTC.

In its sample, this clonotype was seen many times. The chain has TRBV5-1 and TRBJ2-2; perhaps TRBD1 as D (6 bases). Germline V gives CDR1 SGHRS, CDR2 YFSETQ. V was pared by 2 bases and J by 6 bases, with 14 bases between. This CDR3 is 15 amino acids long. The CDR3 DNA reads as TGCGCCAGCAGCTTACAGGGCTTGACCCCCGGGGAGCTGTTTTTT. Its translation is CASSLQGLTPGELFF.

This clonotype was counted between two and nine times. The rearrangement uses TRBV19 and TRBJ2-1; TRBD2 aligns across 14 bases. In germline, CDR1 is LNHDA, CDR2 SQIVND (reference sequence). CDR3 length: 16 residues. V trimming: 5 bases; J trimming: 8 bases; junction bases outside the gene matches: 8. The CDR3 nucleotides read TGTGCCAGTAGTCCGGGACTAGCGGGAGTTACGCATGAGCAGTTCTTC. Translated: CASSPGLAGVTHEQFF.

This clonotype occurred a few times. This chain uses TRBV12-3 or TRBV12-4 with TRBJ2-2, with 7 nucleotides matching TRBD2. This CDR3 is built from 15 residues. With V trimmed by 5 bases and J by 6 bases, 9 bases remained unmatched. CDR3 in amino acids: CASSQWGRAAGELFF. The CDR3 region has the DNA TGTGCCAGCAGTCAATGGGGGAGGGCTGCCGGGGAGCTGTTTTTT.

To note about this clonotype: An end of the junction differs from the germline gene, which may be a read error. The chain combines TRBV27 with TRBJ2-5; no clear D gene. The CDR3 has 8 amino acids. Germline V gene data show CDR1 as MNHEY and CDR2 as SMNVEV (reference sequence). This chain's CDR3 is CASTWSRF. For the CDR3, the DNA is TGTGCCAGCACCTGGTCGCGATTC.

The chain carries TRBV14 and TRBJ2-7; tentative D call: TRBD2 (5 bases). The CDR3 runs to 16 residues. The ends were cut back, 0 bases at V and 2 bases at J, with 14 bases in the middle. The germline gives CDR1 SGHDN, CDR2 FVKESK. Here the CDR3 DNA reads TGTGCCAGCAGCCAAGATTTCCGGGATCCCCCCTACGAGCAGTACTTC. Translation gives CASSQDFRDPPYEQYF.

This clonotype turned up a few times. J is TRBJ2-1 and V is TRBV12-3 or TRBV12-4; maybe TRBD2 (6 bases). Trimming removed 9 bases from V and 1 base from J, with 16 bases in between. The CDR3 consists of 15 residues. The chain's CDR3 is CASFGGFGSYNEQFF. In DNA form, the CDR3 reads TGTGCCAGTTTTGGGGGGTTCGGATCCTACAATGAGCAGTTCTTC.